This TCR beta chain was found in a study of T cell responses to AZD1222 COVID-19 vaccine. As to this clone: Its specificity is not known.

Study-level points and caveats: Just a handful of people given AZD1222 tested seropositive at baseline. Clonal diversity may have been underestimated, and the donors were mostly white British, with more females than males.

CDR3 size: 15 residues. V was cut by 1 base and J by 2 bases, with 9 bases left in between. Per the germline V gene, CDR1 is SGHAT and CDR2 is FQNNGV. Sequencing was performed with immunoSEQ multiplex PCR; in TCRdb, only in-frame clones are kept and a portion is missing. Of tens of thousands of clones listed, 83% were seen once; the top ten hold over 40%. This receptor was identified in an adult in good health. The chain has TRBV11-2 and TRBJ2-1, with D perhaps matching TRBD2 (6 bases). The source material was peripheral blood, sampled on day 0 of AZD1222 vaccination. The CDR3 coding sequence is TGTGCCAGCAGCTTAGGGTCTAGCGCCTACAATGAGCAGTTCTTC. Translating gives CASSLGSSAYNEQFF.